The rows below give T cell receptor beta chains drawn from one sample of a study of CD8 T cells in Susac syndrome. TCRdb passed the immunoSEQ multiplex PCR reads through MiXCR, listing each CDR3 protein once. Among 70,000 to 100,000 distinct CDR3 sequences listed, roughly 93% were seen once. The specimen sequenced was CD8+ T cells from PBMCs. The source is a human donor in good health. The CDR3 runs from the conserved cysteine through the conserved F or W. The D gene is left open where the match is weak. Some rows have no size entry. The others give once, few or many, or a class for an expanded clone.

d_call: -
v_call: TRBV6-1
cdr3_length: 13
clone_size: few
j_call: TRBJ1-6
cdr3_aa: CASSADSNSPLHF
cdr3_nt: TGTGCCAGCAGTGCGGACAGTAATTCACCCCTCCACTTT

d_call: -
v_call: TRBV13
cdr3_length: 12
clone_size: few
j_call: TRBJ2-2
cdr3_aa: CASSLRTGELFF
cdr3_nt: TGTGCCAGCAGCCTAAGGACCGGGGAGCTGTTTTTT

d_call: -
v_call: TRBV12-5
cdr3_length: 17
clone_size: -
j_call: TRBJ1-3
cdr3_aa: CASAGRRGDPSGNTIYF
cdr3_nt: TGTGCTAGTGCGGGTCGACGGGGGGACCCCTCTGGAAACACCATATATTTT

d_call: -
v_call: TRBV4-1
cdr3_length: 16
clone_size: -
j_call: TRBJ1-2
cdr3_aa: CASSRPRTDGVYGYTF
cdr3_nt: TGCGCCAGCAGCCGCCCGCGGACGGACGGTGTCTATGGCTACACCTTC

d_call: -
v_call: TRBV20-1
cdr3_length: 16
clone_size: -
j_call: TRBJ1-5
cdr3_aa: CSARPVPTESNQPQHF
cdr3_nt: TGCAGTGCTAGACCCGTCCCGACAGAGTCCAATCAGCCCCAGCATTTT

d_call: -
v_call: TRBV27
cdr3_length: 17
clone_size: -
j_call: TRBJ1-6
cdr3_aa: CASSLFPAAPGNSPLHF
cdr3_nt: TGTGCCAGCAGTCTTTTCCCAGCGGCCCCGGGGAATTCACCCCTCCACTTT

d_call: -
v_call: TRBV5-6
cdr3_length: 14
clone_size: -
j_call: TRBJ2-7
cdr3_aa: CASSGETKYYEQYF
cdr3_nt: TGTGCCAGCAGCGGGGAGACAAAGTACTACGAGCAGTACTTC

d_call: -
v_call: TRBV12-3/TRBV12-4
cdr3_length: 14
clone_size: -
j_call: TRBJ2-1
cdr3_aa: CASSFIGSYNEQFF
cdr3_nt: TGTGCCAGCAGTTTCATCGGCTCCTACAATGAGCAGTTCTTC

d_call: -
v_call: TRBV5-1
cdr3_length: 14
clone_size: -
j_call: TRBJ1-1
cdr3_aa: CASSSGEGGTEAFF
cdr3_nt: TGCGCCAGCAGCTCCGGGGAGGGAGGCACTGAAGCTTTCTTT

d_call: -
v_call: TRBV7-6
cdr3_length: 15
clone_size: -
j_call: TRBJ2-7
cdr3_aa: CASSQGPSRTYEQYF
cdr3_nt: TGTGCCAGCAGCCAAGGGCCCAGCCGTACCTACGAGCAGTACTTC

d_call: -
v_call: TRBV29-1
cdr3_length: 12
clone_size: -
j_call: TRBJ1-2
cdr3_aa: CSVDARSGGYTF
cdr3_nt: TGCAGCGTTGACGCACGGTCGGGGGGCTACACCTTC

d_call: TRBD2
v_call: TRBV9
cdr3_length: 15
clone_size: -
j_call: TRBJ2-7
cdr3_aa: CASSVEGGTRNEQYF
cdr3_nt: TGTGCCAGCAGCGTAGAGGGGGGGACTAGGAACGAGCAGTACTTC

d_call: -
v_call: TRBV6-2/TRBV6-3
cdr3_length: 14
clone_size: -
j_call: TRBJ2-4
cdr3_aa: CASSYSMGKNIQYF
cdr3_nt: TGTGCCAGCAGTTACTCAATGGGCAAAAACATTCAGTACTTC

d_call: -
v_call: TRBV20-1
cdr3_length: 14
clone_size: -
j_call: TRBJ1-2
cdr3_aa: CSARDPGRAYGYTF
cdr3_nt: TGCAGTGCTAGAGATCCCGGCAGGGCCTATGGCTACACCTTC

d_call: -
v_call: TRBV29-1
cdr3_length: 14
clone_size: -
j_call: TRBJ2-3
cdr3_aa: CSVVAGVGLDTQYF
cdr3_nt: TGCAGCGTTGTTGCAGGGGTCGGACTGGATACGCAGTATTTT

d_call: -
v_call: TRBV2
cdr3_length: 15
clone_size: -
j_call: TRBJ2-3
cdr3_aa: CASSDIPLGADTQYF
cdr3_nt: TGTGCCAGCAGTGATATCCCCCTGGGAGCAGATACGCAGTATTTT

d_call: -
v_call: TRBV12-3/TRBV12-4
cdr3_length: 11
clone_size: -
j_call: TRBJ2-4
cdr3_aa: CASTDSSIQYF
cdr3_nt: TGTGCCAGCACGGACAGTAGCATTCAGTACTTC

d_call: TRBD2
v_call: TRBV20-1
cdr3_length: 14
clone_size: -
j_call: TRBJ2-7
cdr3_aa: CSARGWTSGSEQYF
cdr3_nt: TGCAGTGCTAGAGGGTGGACTAGCGGGTCCGAGCAGTACTTC

d_call: -
v_call: TRBV21-1
cdr3_length: 17
clone_size: -
j_call: TRBJ1-2
cdr3_aa: CASSKRARDRVDYGYTF
cdr3_nt: TGTGCCAGCAGCAAAAGGGCTCGGGACAGGGTTGACTATGGCTACACCTTC

d_call: -
v_call: TRBV7-3
cdr3_length: 15
clone_size: -
j_call: TRBJ2-1
cdr3_aa: CASSFTDARYNEQFF
cdr3_nt: TGTGCCAGCAGCTTCACGGATGCCCGGTACAATGAGCAGTTCTTC

d_call: -
v_call: TRBV6-6
cdr3_length: 13
clone_size: -
j_call: TRBJ2-3
cdr3_aa: CASSPGRTDTQYF
cdr3_nt: TGTGCCAGCAGCCCGGGACGCACAGATACGCAGTATTTT

d_call: TRBD1
v_call: TRBV6-1
cdr3_length: 15
clone_size: once
j_call: TRBJ2-6
cdr3_aa: CAVDRGDSGANVLTF
cdr3_nt: TGTGCCGTAGACAGGGGTGATTCTGGGGCCAACGTCCTGACTTTC

d_call: -
v_call: TRBV20-1
cdr3_length: 15
clone_size: -
j_call: TRBJ2-7
cdr3_aa: CSARDRRYSSYEQYF
cdr3_nt: TGCAGTGCTAGAGATCGGCGATATAGCTCCTACGAGCAGTACTTC

d_call: -
v_call: TRBV21-1
cdr3_length: 13
clone_size: -
j_call: TRBJ1-2
cdr3_aa: CASSKAGNYGYTF
cdr3_nt: TGTGCCAGCAGCAAAGCAGGGAACTATGGCTACACCTTC

d_call: -
v_call: TRBV3-1
cdr3_length: 16
clone_size: -
j_call: TRBJ2-7
cdr3_aa: CASSYQQAKSSYEQYF
cdr3_nt: TGTGCCAGCAGCTATCAACAGGCAAAAAGCTCCTACGAGCAGTACTTC

d_call: TRBD1
v_call: TRBV25-1
cdr3_length: 14
clone_size: -
j_call: TRBJ1-1
cdr3_aa: CASSPQGLDTEAFF
cdr3_nt: TGTGCCAGCAGTCCACAGGGGCTCGACACTGAAGCTTTCTTT

d_call: -
v_call: TRBV4-2
cdr3_length: 15
clone_size: -
j_call: TRBJ2-7
cdr3_aa: CASSQGIANSYEQYF
cdr3_nt: TGTGCCAGCAGCCAAGGGATAGCCAACTCCTACGAGCAGTACTTC

d_call: TRBD1
v_call: TRBV4-1
cdr3_length: 17
clone_size: -
j_call: TRBJ2-3
cdr3_aa: CASSQAPDRGDTDTQYF
cdr3_nt: TGCGCCAGCAGCCAAGCCCCGGACAGGGGTGACACAGATACGCAGTATTTT

d_call: -
v_call: TRBV4-1
cdr3_length: 15
clone_size: -
j_call: TRBJ1-6
cdr3_aa: CASSQLFGPYSPLHF
cdr3_nt: TGCGCCAGCAGCCAACTATTTGGACCGTATTCACCCCTCCACTTT

d_call: TRBD2
v_call: TRBV23-1
cdr3_length: 15
clone_size: -
j_call: TRBJ2-1
cdr3_aa: CASSNSGITYNEQFF
cdr3_nt: TGCGCCAGCAGCAATAGCGGGATAACCTACAATGAGCAGTTCTTC

d_call: -
v_call: TRBV7-6
cdr3_length: 14
clone_size: -
j_call: TRBJ1-2
cdr3_aa: CASSLEVGHYGYTF
cdr3_nt: TGTGCCAGCAGCTTAGAGGTCGGGCACTATGGCTACACCTTC

d_call: TRBD1
v_call: TRBV10-3
cdr3_length: 13
clone_size: -
j_call: TRBJ2-7
cdr3_aa: CAISEGGEREQYF
cdr3_nt: TGTGCCATCAGTGAAGGGGGCGAGAGAGAGCAGTACTTC

d_call: -
v_call: TRBV5-6
cdr3_length: 14
clone_size: once
j_call: TRBJ2-1
cdr3_aa: CASSPGTNYNEQFF
cdr3_nt: TGTGCCAGCAGTCCCGGGACCAACTACAATGAGCAGTTCTTC

d_call: -
v_call: TRBV5-6
cdr3_length: 15
clone_size: -
j_call: TRBJ2-1
cdr3_aa: CASSLGWGADNEQFF
cdr3_nt: TGTGCCAGCAGCTTGGGATGGGGTGCCGACAATGAGCAGTTCTTC

d_call: -
v_call: TRBV9
cdr3_length: 15
clone_size: -
j_call: TRBJ2-7
cdr3_aa: CASSVDDGFLHEQYF
cdr3_nt: TGTGCCAGCAGCGTAGATGACGGCTTCCTCCACGAGCAGTACTTC

d_call: TRBD1
v_call: TRBV7-8
cdr3_length: 18
clone_size: -
j_call: TRBJ1-6
cdr3_aa: CASSFRDSLSSYNSPLHF
cdr3_nt: TGTGCCAGCAGCTTCCGGGACAGCCTGAGCTCCTATAATTCACCCCTCCACTTT

d_call: -
v_call: TRBV29-1
cdr3_length: 15
clone_size: once
j_call: TRBJ1-2
cdr3_aa: CSAEFWTPDNYGYTF
cdr3_nt: TGCAGCGCCGAATTTTGGACGCCGGATAACTATGGCTACACCTTC

d_call: TRBD1
v_call: TRBV7-2
cdr3_length: 14
clone_size: -
j_call: TRBJ1-1
cdr3_aa: CASSRDRVNTEAFF
cdr3_nt: TGTGCCAGCAGCCGGGACAGAGTGAACACTGAAGCTTTCTTT

d_call: -
v_call: TRBV4-1
cdr3_length: 13
clone_size: -
j_call: TRBJ1-1
cdr3_aa: CASSQVLGPEAFF
cdr3_nt: TGCGCCAGCAGCCAGGTCCTGGGACCTGAAGCTTTCTTT

d_call: TRBD2
v_call: TRBV27
cdr3_length: 14
clone_size: -
j_call: TRBJ2-1
cdr3_aa: CASSGLAGGKEQFF
cdr3_nt: TGTGCCAGCAGCGGACTAGCGGGGGGGAAAGAGCAGTTCTTC